One sample yielded the 5 T cell receptor beta chains listed below, sequenced in a study of blood T cell repertoires in COVID-19. The protocol was immunoSEQ multiplex PCR, while the TCRdb copy is restricted to in-frame clones and leaves out a portion. The sample includes 300,000 to 450,000 clones, roughly 87% seen only once; the top ten take 3% to 4.5%. The sequencing sample was made of peripheral blood. Receptors originate from a woman in her fifties or sixties with COVID-19, enrolled during active disease.

This clone was seen only once. The CDR3 coding sequence is TGTGCCAGCAGTTCCTACGGACAGGGGGGAATCGAGCAGTACTTC. As protein: CASSSYGQGGIEQYF. The chain combines TRBV6-5 with TRBJ2-7; TRBD1 agrees at 10 bases. With 4 bases clipped from V and 6 bases from J, the junction kept 9 bases outside the gene matches. This CDR3 region has 15 residues. Germline V gene data show CDR1 as MNHEY and CDR2 as SVGAGI.

This rearrangement joins TRBV2 to TRBJ2-7; TRBD2 aligns across 12 bases. The CDR3 covers 17 residues. The V segment lost 10 bases and the J segment 1 base; nucleotides outside the gene matches: 14. Germline lookup yields CDR1 SNHLY and CDR2 FYNNEI. This CDR3 is CATILISGLAGSYEQYF. The CDR3 DNA reads TGTGCCACTATATTAATCAGTGGACTAGCGGGGTCCTACGAGCAGTACTTC.

The chain links TRBV5-1 to TRBJ2-2; 7 bases match TRBD1. Germline V gene lookup returns CDR1 SGHRS and CDR2 YFSETQ. CDR3 length: 14 amino acids. The V gene end was trimmed by 4 bases and the J gene end by 4 bases; junction bases not matched to a gene: 4. CDR3: CASSATGITGELFF. The CDR3 bases are TGCGCCAGCAGCGCGACAGGGATCACCGGGGAGCTGTTTTTT.

The chain is built from TRBV12-5 and TRBJ1-5; D unclear. V lost 6 bases, J lost 0 bases, and 18 bases lay in between. Germline V gives CDR1 LGHNT, CDR2 FRNRAP. The CDR3 is 17 residues long. Here the CDR3 DNA reads TGTGCTAGTGGCCCCGGAGGGCAGGTTTATAGCAATCAGCCCCAGCATTTT. Translation: CASGPGGQVYSNQPQHF.

The table lists this clone with a few counts. The rearrangement uses TRBV3-1 (or the pseudogene TRBV3-2) and TRBJ2-5; TRBD2 aligns across 11 bases. V lost 3 bases, J lost 0 bases, and 9 bases stayed unmatched. The CDR3 has 18 residues. Germline CDR1 is LGHDT and CDR2 is YNNKEL (reference sequence). The chain's CDR3 is CASSQGTSGRWYQETQYF. The CDR3 DNA reads TGTGCCAGCAGCCAGGGGACTAGCGGAAGATGGTACCAAGAGACCCAGTACTTC.